What follows are 12 T cell receptor beta chains derived from one specimen sequenced in a study of beta chain features in type 1 diabetes. Findings of the study overall: Moderate but significant shortening of TCRB CDR3s was recorded in all four CD4+ subsets from Type 1 diabetes patients.

Expressed TCRB transcripts were sequenced after all isolated RNA was converted to cDNA. TCRdb's table, derived via immunoSEQ multiplex PCR, lists solely in-frame clones and lacks some. The top ten clones hold 0.015% to 0.019% of a sample with around 280,000 clones, roughly 15% of them seen once. Antigen specificity for these receptors is unknown. Sample: naive CD4+ T cells from blood. The source is a man aged 18 to 30 with type 1 diabetes.

CDR3 bases: TGTGCCAGCAGCTTCACTAGCGGGGGGGAAGATACGCAGTATTTT. This sequence encodes CASSFTSGGEDTQYF. This chain connects TRBV7-6 to TRBJ2-3, with TRBD2 matching over 13 bases. Germline lookup yields CDR1 SGHVS and CDR2 FNYEAQ. The V and J ends lost 3 bases and 5 bases, in that order; junction bases with no gene match: 2. The CDR3 totals 15 residues. Filled out from reference TRBV7-6 and TRBJ2-3, the complete variable domain reads GAGVSQSPRYKVTKRGQDVALRCDPISGHVSLYWYRQALGQGPEFLTYFNYEAQQDKSGLPNDRFSAERPEGSISTLTIQRTEQRDSAMYRCASSFTSGGEDTQYFGPGTRLTVL.

A few counts support this clone. The rearrangement joins TRBV20-1 to TRBJ2-1; 7 positions match TRBD2. Germline loops: CDR1 DFQATT, CDR2 SNEGSKA (reference sequence). The CDR3 totals 11 residues. V lost 4 bases, J lost 15 bases, and 9 bases stayed unmatched. The CDR3 DNA sequence: TGCAGTGCTATTCCGGGACTATCGCCGTTCTTC. Its translation is CSAIPGLSPFF.

The chain combines TRBV28 with TRBJ1-2, with D perhaps matching TRBD1 (5 bases). CDR3 length equals 14 residues. Germline V gene data show CDR1 as MDHEN and CDR2 as SYDVKM. Trimming stripped 2 bases from V and 4 bases from J, with 11 bases between. CDR3 DNA sequence: TGTGCCAGCAGTTTAATCGGACAAATCTATGGCTACACCTTC. Encoded protein: CASSLIGQIYGYTF.

The chain combines TRBV9 with TRBJ2-7, with 7 positions matching TRBD1. The CDR3 has 12 residues. V shed 3 bases and J 7 bases; nucleotides not matched to a gene: 4. From germline, CDR1 is SGDLS and CDR2 YYNGEE. The CDR3 nucleotides are TGTGCCAGCAGCGCGACAGGGTATGAGCAGTACTTC. This translates into CASSATGYEQYF.

The rearrangement links TRBV28 to TRBJ1-1; TRBD1 aligns across 7 bases. The CDR3 runs to 20 residues. Unmatched junction bases numbered 27, after V lost 6 bases and J lost 5 bases. Germline loops: CDR1 MDHEN, CDR2 SYDVKM. CDR3: CASSQTATGTAFWGGTEAFF. The CDR3 DNA reads TGTGCCAGCAGCCAGACCGCGACCGGGACAGCTTTTTGGGGCGGAACTGAAGCTTTCTTT.

This clone has more than one count but fewer than ten. CDR3 bases: TGTGCCAGCAGCTTAGCGGACAGGGGAAACACCGGGGAGCTGTTTTTT. This translates into CASSLADRGNTGELFF. V and J are TRBV11-3 and TRBJ2-2; TRBD1 agrees at 9 bases. V lost 1 base to trimming and J lost 2 bases; unmatched junction nucleotides: 2. The CDR3 spans 16 residues. CDR1 is SGHNT and CDR2 is YENEEA in the germline V gene.

The V and J genes are TRBV30 and TRBJ2-1; 13 bases line up with TRBD2. The length of the CDR3 is 14 residues. The V and J ends lost 2 bases and 12 bases, in that order; junction bases with no gene match: 7. The germline gives CDR1 GTSNPN, CDR2 SVGIG (reference sequence). CDR3: CAWSLTSGGAGQFF. The CDR3 DNA reads as TGTGCCTGGAGTCTCACTAGCGGGGGGGCGGGGCAGTTCTTC. Complete variable domain (other parts from reference TRBV30 and TRBJ2-1): SQTIHQWPATLVQPVGSPLSLECTVEGTSNPNLYWYRQAAGRGLQLLFYSVGIGQISSEVPQNLSASRPQDRQFILSSKKLLLSDSGFYLCAWSLTSGGAGQFFGPGTRLTVL.

V is TRBV30 and J is TRBJ1-2; unclear D gene. Trimming took off 2 bases at V and 8 bases at J, with 15 bases between the two ends. Looked up from germline, CDR1 is GTSNPN and CDR2 is SVGIG (reference sequence). CDR3 length equals 13 residues. The CDR3 here is CAWSQRKTGGYTF. CDR3 in DNA: TGTGCCTGGAGTCAACGGAAAACGGGGGGCTACACCTTC.

This chain joins TRBV19 and TRBJ2-6, with TRBD1 matching over 12 bases. Trimming cost V 3 bases and J 13 bases; bases outside gene matches: 10. CDR3 length: 16 residues. Germline-derived CDR1 and CDR2 are LNHDA and SQIVND (reference sequence). This chain's CDR3 is CASSIRGTGGFNVLTF. In nucleotides, the CDR3 is TGTGCCAGTAGTATCCGGGGGACAGGGGGCTTCAATGTCCTGACTTTC.

As regards this clone: Other DNA sequences in the same sample also yield this CDR3. V is TRBV11-2 and J is TRBJ2-5; 8 bases line up with TRBD1. The germline V gene has CDR1 SGHAT and CDR2 FQNNGV. V gave up 1 base and J gave up 5 bases; unmatched junction bases: 3. There are 14 residues in the CDR3. This chain's CDR3 is CASSLAGGEETQYF. For the CDR3, the DNA is TGTGCCAGCAGCTTAGCAGGGGGCGAGGAGACCCAGTACTTC.

This clone was detected only a few times. The V gene is TRBV28, the J gene TRBJ2-7, with 8 bases fitting TRBD2. The CDR3 is 12 amino acids. Unmatched junction bases numbered 5, after V lost 7 bases and J lost 6 bases. Germline-derived CDR1 and CDR2 are MDHEN and SYDVKM. CDR3 loop: CASISSGSEQYF. The CDR3 DNA follows: TGTGCCAGCATATCGAGCGGGAGCGAGCAGTACTTC. The variable domain in full, completed from reference TRBV28 and TRBJ2-7, reads DVKVTQSSRYLVKRTGEKVFLECVQDMDHENMFWYRQDPGLGLRLIYFSYDVKMKEKGDIPEGYSVSREKKERFSLILESASTNQTSMYLCASISSGSEQYFGPGTRLTVT.

The genes are TRBV6-5 and TRBJ2-3; a possible D gene is TRBD2 (5 bases). CDR3 length equals 16 residues. With 4 bases removed from V and 2 bases from J, the gap between germline ends came to 16 bases. Germline CDR1 is MNHEY and CDR2 is SVGAGI. The CDR3 DNA reads TGTGCCAGCAGTTCCCGACGGTCGGGGTTCACAGATACGCAGTATTTT. Residues: CASSSRRSGFTDTQYF.